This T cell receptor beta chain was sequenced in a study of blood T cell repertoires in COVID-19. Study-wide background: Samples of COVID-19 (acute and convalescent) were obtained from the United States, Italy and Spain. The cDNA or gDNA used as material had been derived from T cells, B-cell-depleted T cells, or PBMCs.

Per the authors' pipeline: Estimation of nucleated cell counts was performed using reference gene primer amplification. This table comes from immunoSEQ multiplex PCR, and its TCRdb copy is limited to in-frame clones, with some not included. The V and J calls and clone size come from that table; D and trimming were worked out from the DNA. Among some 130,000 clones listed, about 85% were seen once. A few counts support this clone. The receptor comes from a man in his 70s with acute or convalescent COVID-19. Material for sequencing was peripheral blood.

The CDR3 DNA reads as TGTGCCAGCAGCCCGGCCCAGGGCCCCTATGGCTACACCTTC. This encodes CASSPAQGPYGYTF. The chain recombines TRBV5-4 with TRBJ1-2; TRBD1 might be the D (5 bases). The V gene lost 4 bases and the J gene lost 4 bases, with 14 bases spanning the gap. Germline CDR1 reads SGHNT; CDR2 reads YYREEE (reference sequence). The CDR3 is 14 amino acids.